This T cell receptor beta chain derives from a study of somatic mutations in cytotoxic T cells in rheumatoid arthritis. Method: immunoSEQ multiplex PCR; TCRdb's copy keeps in-frame clones and lacks some. The sample yields 15,000 to 20,000 clones, just under 75% seen once. From germline, CDR1 is GTSNPN and CDR2 SVGIG (reference sequence). V dropped 5 bases and J dropped 5 bases, with 15 bases sitting between them. The CDR3 covers 13 residues. This clone is categorized as medium-sized. The antigen is undetermined. Study results and limitations: CD8+ clonality rose with age in rheumatoid arthritis patients, not healthy controls.

The source of this sequence is an adult with rheumatoid arthritis. V is TRBV30 and J is TRBJ1-1, with a possible D match to TRBD1 (5 bases). The sample comprised CD8+ T cells sorted from blood. The CDR3 DNA follows: TGTGCCTGGGGAAATGGGGGGTGGACTGAAGCTTTCTTT. Its translation is CAWGNGGWTEAFF.